What follows are 16 T cell receptor beta chains derived from one specimen sequenced in a study of T-cell memory formation after mild COVID-19. TCRdb analysed the 5' RACE reads with MiXCR anew, one entry per CDR3 protein. The sample holds fewer than 350,000 distinct CDR3 sequences, around 8% seen once. The sequencing sample was made of PBMCs or a T cell subset sorted from them (not recorded which). The receptors come from a man between 18 and 35 years old who had mild COVID-19 (a few samples of this study predate the infection). Cell type and time point are not known.

The chain has TRBV5-1 and TRBJ2-7, with 9 bases aligning to TRBD2. The germline gives CDR1 SGHRS, CDR2 YFSETQ. The CDR3 consists of 16 residues. Losses at the gene ends were 4 bases for V and 5 bases for J; bases not matched to a gene: 13. The CDR3 region is CASSKATSGVLHEQYF. CDR3 bases: TGCGCCAGCAGCAAAGCGACTAGCGGAGTCTTACACGAGCAGTACTTC.

The chain employs TRBV10-3 and TRBJ1-6, with 7 bases aligning to TRBD1. The junction had 7 bases not matched to a gene; V was cut back by 11 bases and J by 6 bases. The CDR3 sequence is 13 residues long. Germline CDR1 is ENHRY and CDR2 is SYGVKD. The CDR3 nucleotides read TGTGCCGCCACCCGGGACAGTAATTCACCCCTCCACTTT. Translating gives CAATRDSNSPLHF.

The chain carries TRBV3-1 and TRBJ2-7, with 9 bases that match TRBD2. Germline V gene lookup returns CDR1 LGHDT and CDR2 YNNKEL (reference sequence). J was trimmed by 0 bases and V by 1 base; bases with no gene match: 1. The CDR3 runs 15 residues. The CDR3: CASSQASGVSYEQYF. The CDR3 DNA reads as TGTGCCAGCAGCCAAGCTAGCGGGGTCTCCTACGAGCAGTACTTC.

The rearrangement uses TRBV9 and TRBJ2-2; D remains unclear. V lost 0 bases and J 6 bases, leaving 6 bases between the germline ends. The CDR3 has 13 residues. Germline values: CDR1 SGDLS, CDR2 YYNGEE. Written as DNA, the CDR3 is TGTGCCAGCAGCGTAGAAGGTGCCGGGGAGCTGTTTTTT. Amino acids: CASSVEGAGELFF.

This clonotype was seen ten or more times. This chain connects TRBV12-3 or TRBV12-4 to TRBJ2-2; the match to TRBD2 covers 7 bases. The trim removed 3 bases at V and 5 bases at J, leaving 3 bases unmatched. The CDR3 totals 14 residues. Here the CDR3 reads CASSFQGGTGELFF. CDR3 bases: TGTGCCAGCAGTTTTCAGGGAGGGACCGGGGAGCTGTTTTTT.

This clonotype was counted many times. The rearrangement joins TRBV3-2 to TRBJ2-7; the tabulated D call, TRBD2, remains unverified against the DNA. TRBV3-2 counts as a pseudogene. This CDR3 region has 16 residues. The CDR3 loop reads CASSQEWKGPTYEQYV. CDR3 nucleotide sequence: TGTGCCAGCAGCCAAGAGTGGAAAGGGCCAACCTACGAGCAGTACGTC.

The CDR3 DNA reads TGCGCCAGCAGGGCGCTTGGGGAGCTGTTTTTT. This encodes CASRALGELFF. The rearrangement links TRBV5-1 to TRBJ2-2; D is undetermined. V lost 5 bases and J 8 bases, leaving 7 bases between the germline ends. This CDR3 spans 11 amino acids. Germline V gene data show CDR1 as SGHRS and CDR2 as YFSETQ.

This clonotype was seen many times. This chain links TRBV12-3 or TRBV12-4 with TRBJ2-1; TRBD1 might be the D (7 bases). CDR3 length: 16 amino acids. Trimming left V 8 bases short and J 2 bases short, with 19 bases between. CDR3 DNA: TGTGCCAGCGCCCCGCCCAGGGGGGAGACCTACAATGAGCAGTTCTTC. Translating it yields CASAPPRGETYNEQFF.

The table lists this clonotype with a few counts. The chain couples TRBV20-1 to TRBJ1-6; the D gene is possibly TRBD1 (5 bases). This CDR3 has 16 amino acids. Germline loops: CDR1 DFQATT, CDR2 SNEGSKA (reference sequence). Trimming stripped 1 base from V and 7 bases from J, with 17 bases between. The CDR3 sequence is CSARVGGSGGNSPLHF. The DNA for the CDR3 is TGCAGTGCTAGAGTCGGGGGGTCGGGGGGGAATTCACCCCTCCACTTT.

This clonotype was counted only a few times. The chain has TRBV11-2 and TRBJ2-2, with 7 nucleotides matching TRBD1. This CDR3 has 16 residues. The V segment lost 4 bases and the J segment 6 bases; nucleotides outside the gene matches: 11. CDR1 is SGHAT and CDR2 is FQNNGV in the germline V gene. CDR3 bases: TGTGCCAGCAGCTCATGGACAGGAAAAGTTCCCGGGGAGCTGTTTTTT. This encodes CASSSWTGKVPGELFF.

Only a few counts were recorded for this clonotype. The V gene is TRBV24-1, the J gene TRBJ1-5; D possibly corresponds to TRBD1 (5 bases). Deletions cut 4 bases from V and 6 bases from J, with 18 bases between. The CDR3 runs 16 residues. Germline CDR1 and CDR2: KGHDR and SFDVKD. CDR3 DNA sequence: TGTGCCACCAGTGAAGGGCAGGGCCGAGGGCGTCAGCCCCAGCATTTT. This translates into CATSEGQGRGRQPQHF.

This chain links TRBV7-6 with TRBJ2-7, with 7 nucleotides matching TRBD1. Germline CDR1 reads SGHVS; CDR2 reads FNYEAQ. The CDR3 has 16 amino acids. Trimming cost V 5 bases and J 4 bases; bases outside gene matches: 14. Here the CDR3 DNA reads TGTGCCAGCAGCGCCTTGCTTGAAGGGACAGATTACGAGCAGTACGTC. Its protein is CASSALLEGTDYEQYV.

This clonotype was picked up a small number of times. The chain couples TRBV12-3 or TRBV12-4 to TRBJ2-1, with D possibly matching TRBD1 (5 bases). The CDR3 extends over 13 amino acids. The V gene lost 6 bases and the J gene lost 6 bases, with 12 bases spanning the gap. CDR3 nucleotide sequence: TGTGCCAGCAGCTGGGGCAGCCTCAATGAGCAGTTCTTC. Translated, it gives CASSWGSLNEQFF.

The rearrangement uses TRBV7-9 and TRBJ2-1; D is perhaps TRBD2 (5 bases). This CDR3 has 16 residues. The V end was cut by 6 bases, the J end by 9 bases, with 24 bases between. CDR1 is SEHNR, CDR2 FQNEAQ, per germline (reference sequence). CDR3 in amino acids: CASRYSTGNLHLEQFF. DNA for the CDR3: TGTGCCAGCAGATACAGTACCGGGAACCTCCACCTTGAGCAGTTCTTC.

The V and J genes are TRBV5-1 and TRBJ2-2; 8 bases agree with TRBD1. Trimming took 4 bases from V and 4 from J; bases not matched to a gene: 9. This CDR3 is built from 16 residues. CDR1 SGHRS and CDR2 YFSETQ come from the germline V gene. The CDR3 nucleotides read TGCGCCAGCAGCCGGGACGGACAGGGCATCACCGGGGAGCTGTTTTTT. Translated: CASSRDGQGITGELFF.

The genes are TRBV28 and TRBJ2-7; maybe TRBD2 (6 bases). The CDR3 has 13 amino acids. The V end lost 5 bases, the J end lost 12 bases, and 20 bases lay between the germline ends. Germline loops: CDR1 MDHEN, CDR2 SYDVKM. The DNA for the CDR3 is TGTGCCAGCAGTGCCCCCCGGGGGATCTTTCTGTACGTC. Protein product: CASSAPRGIFLYV.